The source of this TCR beta chain is a study of circulating CD8 cells and anti-PD-1 response in melanoma. Study-level information: About 45% of the 13 patients had prior targeted therapy or immunotherapy; seven did not.

The QIAseq Immune Repertoire TCR panel built the libraries from approximately 16 ng of total RNA. TCRdb reprocessed the reads with MiXCR, giving one entry per CDR3 protein. The sample shows approximately 1,300 distinct CDR3 sequences, 7.6% of them seen only once. General observations from the study: PD-1 and DPOS subsets showed similar, higher clonality than DNEG. Subset repertoires were largely private at M1, with under 7.5% shared. The cohort mixed treatment-naive and previously treated patients.

Points on this clonotype: Its antigen remains unknown. One base away lies a much larger clone, so this may be a sequencing read error.

Four subsets defined by PD-1 and/or TIGIT were sorted from live CD3+CD8+TCRalphabeta+ cells. There are 13 residues in the CDR3. The trim removed 8 bases at V and 8 bases at J, leaving 9 bases unmatched. Germline values: CDR1 LNHDA, CDR2 SQIVND (reference sequence). The TCR originated in a human donor with melanoma. The specimen was CD8+ T cells from PBMCs, collected at baseline or after one month of anti-PD-1 therapy (not recorded which). This chain links TRBV19 with TRBJ2-3, with 8 bases fitting TRBD1. The CDR3 DNA is TGTGCCAGTGACGACAGGGGAAGAGCTACGCAGTATTTT. Translation: CASDDRGRATQYF.